This TCR beta chain was recovered during a study of T cells in Graves' hyperthyroidism and ophthalmopathy. This clonotype was detected ten times or more. Based on clinical symptoms, serum thyroxine and TRAb, thyroid ultrasound and orbital computed tomography, diagnoses were reached. CDR1 KGHDR and CDR2 SFDVKD come from the germline V gene. This CDR3 spans 13 amino acids. The V and J ends lost 3 bases and 6 bases respectively, with 7 bases between them. RNA transcripts yielded amplified TCR beta CDR3 regions. An initial round of RT-PCR targeting the TCR CDR3 relied on the HTBI primer set. MiXCR, run by TCRdb on the multiplex PCR reads, gives a single entry per CDR3 protein. The table shows about 720,000 distinct CDR3 sequences, with over 15% occurring only once.

The origin of this receptor is a man younger than 30 with Graves' hyperthyroidism. The sample was blood. This chain joins TRBV24-1 and TRBJ1-4; D unclear. Here the CDR3 reads CATSDGPHEKLFF. In DNA form, the CDR3 reads TGTGCCACCAGTGATGGACCCCATGAAAAACTGTTTTTT.